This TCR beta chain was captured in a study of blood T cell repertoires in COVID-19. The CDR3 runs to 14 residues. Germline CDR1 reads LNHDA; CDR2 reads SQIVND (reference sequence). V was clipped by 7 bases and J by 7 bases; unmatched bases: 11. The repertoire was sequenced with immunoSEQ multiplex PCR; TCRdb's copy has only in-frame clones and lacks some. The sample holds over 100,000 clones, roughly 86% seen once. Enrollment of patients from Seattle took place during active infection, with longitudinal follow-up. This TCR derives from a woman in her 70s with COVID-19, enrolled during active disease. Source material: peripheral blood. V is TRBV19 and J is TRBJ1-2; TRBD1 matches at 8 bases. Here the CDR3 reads CASISTGASGGYTF. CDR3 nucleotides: TGTGCCAGTATTTCGACAGGGGCCTCAGGTGGCTACACCTTC.